A single sample is the source of the 2 T cell receptor beta chains below, sequenced in a study of radiation and T cells in renal cell carcinoma. The time point: baseline pretreatment blood. Treatment given: 15 Gy SBRT to primary tumor, nephrectomy 4 weeks later. The data were produced by immunoSEQ multiplex PCR, yet TCRdb's version contains in-frame clones alone and is incomplete. This sample yields about 130,000 clones, of which 70% to 90% are seen a single time; more than 10% belongs to the top ten. This specimen consisted of blood, obtained from a patient whose treatment included radiotherapy and nephrectomy. These receptors all come from a woman aged 45-60 years with renal cell carcinoma.

CDR3 in amino acids: CASSPPVHPYEQYF. The CDR3, as DNA: TGTGCCAGTAGTCCGCCGGTGCACCCCTACGAGCAGTACTTC. The chain has TRBV19 and TRBJ2-7; D is uncertain. The CDR3 is 14 amino acids. V was shortened by 5 bases and J by 2 bases, with 13 bases between the two germline ends. Germline V lookup: CDR1 LNHDA, CDR2 SQIVND (reference sequence). The variable domain in full, with the rest retrieved from reference TRBV19 and TRBJ2-7, is DGGITQSPKYLFRKEGQNVTLSCEQNLNHDAMYWYRQDPGQGLRLIYYSQIVNDFQKGDIAEGYSVSREKKESFPLTVTSAQKNPTAFYLCASSPPVHPYEQYFGPGTRLTVT.

The J gene is TRBJ2-3, the V gene TRBV18; TRBD2 aligns across 10 bases. V lost 1 base, J lost 2 bases, and 3 bases stayed unmatched. This CDR3 comprises 16 residues. The V gene's germline CDR1 is KGHSH and CDR2 LQKENI. The CDR3, as DNA: TGTGCCAGCTCACCACTAGCGGGGGGATTCACAGATACGCAGTATTTT. It encodes CASSPLAGGFTDTQYF.